This passage covers 13 T cell receptor beta chains from one sample sequenced in a study of blood T cell repertoires in COVID-19. Libraries were prepared by immunoSEQ multiplex PCR; TCRdb keeps only in-frame clonotypes and omits some of them. The sample consists of 250,000 to 400,000 clones, around nine tenths of them appearing once. Sequenced material: PBMCs or T cells enriched from blood (not recorded which). The origin of the receptors is a man aged 60 to 75 who had recovered from COVID-19.

The rearrangement joins TRBV28 to TRBJ1-5, with TRBD1 matching over 11 bases. This CDR3 has 15 amino acids. Losses at the gene ends were 6 bases for V and 5 bases for J; bases not matched to a gene: 6. The germline gives CDR1 MDHEN, CDR2 SYDVKM. CDR3 region: CASRSGTGGHQPQHF. CDR3 nucleotides: TGTGCCAGCAGATCCGGGACAGGGGGTCATCAGCCCCAGCATTTT.

This clone came up once. V and J are TRBV7-2 and TRBJ1-1, with 10 bases identical to TRBD1. There are 14 residues in the CDR3. The V gene's germline CDR1 is SGHTA and CDR2 FQGNSA. Losses at the gene ends were 5 bases for V and 11 bases for J; bases not matched to a gene: 11. CDR3 bases: TGTGCCAGCAGCCCGCCCGGGACAGGGGATCTCGCTTTCTTT. This codes for CASSPPGTGDLAFF.

The chain has TRBV10-3 and TRBJ2-7; the match to TRBD1 covers 9 bases. The CDR3 totals 15 residues. From germline, CDR1 is ENHRY and CDR2 SYGVKD. V was pared by 3 bases and J by 3 bases, with 6 bases of the junction left unmatched. CDR3 region: CAISDPGTGFYEQYF. CDR3 coding DNA: TGTGCCATCAGTGACCCCGGGACAGGGTTCTACGAGCAGTACTTC.

The chain uses TRBV5-4 and TRBJ2-5; 12 bases match TRBD2. The CDR3 contains 16 residues. V was clipped by 5 bases and J by 4 bases; unmatched bases: 9. From germline, CDR1 is SGHNT and CDR2 YYREEE (reference sequence). The CDR3, as DNA: TGTGCCAGCAGTCCGACTAGCGGGAGTGGAGGAGAGACCCAGTACTTC. Translating gives CASSPTSGSGGETQYF.

CDR3 sequence: CASSELAGPMGYGYTF. The CDR3 bases are TGTGCCAGCAGTGAACTTGCAGGGCCTATGGGCTATGGCTACACCTTC. The V call is TRBV2, the J call TRBJ1-2; possibly TRBD1 for D (5 bases). V lost 2 bases and J 4 bases, leaving 17 bases between the germline ends. The CDR3 is made up of 16 amino acids. Germline V gene sequence: CDR1 SNHLY, CDR2 FYNNEI.

The V gene is TRBV7-2, the J gene TRBJ1-5; 7 nucleotides match TRBD1. J was trimmed by 9 bases and V by 4 bases; bases with no gene match: 12. This CDR3 contains 15 residues. CDR1 is SGHTA and CDR2 is FQGNSA in the germline V gene. The CDR3 loop reads CASSYLGQDQSPQHF. For the CDR3, the DNA is TGTGCCAGCAGCTACCTCGGACAGGACCAATCGCCCCAGCATTTT.

This clone was found a few times. The chain joins TRBV2 to TRBJ2-7; TRBD2 matches 16 bases. Germline CDR1 SNHLY, CDR2 FYNNEI. V lost 2 bases to trimming and J lost 3 bases; unmatched junction nucleotides: 4. The CDR3 has 17 residues. CDR3 DNA sequence: TGTGCCAGCAGTGAAATAGGGACTAGCGGGAGGGACTACGAGCAGTACTTC. Amino acid sequence: CASSEIGTSGRDYEQYF.

The V and J genes are TRBV7-2 and TRBJ1-5; D uncertain. V lost 2 bases to trimming and J lost 0 bases, with 5 bases between them. CDR1 SGHTA and CDR2 FQGNSA come from the germline V gene. CDR3 length: 14 amino acids. The CDR3, as DNA: TGTGCCAGCAGCTTAACTGTTAGCAATCAGCCCCAGCATTTT. It yields the protein CASSLTVSNQPQHF.

This clone was recorded once. The chain links TRBV2 to TRBJ1-1, with D unresolved. Germline V lookup: CDR1 SNHLY, CDR2 FYNNEI. Trimming left V 3 bases short and J 8 bases short, with 13 bases between. The CDR3 spans 13 residues. The CDR3 loop reads CASSETPKREAFF. The CDR3 nucleotides read TGTGCCAGCAGTGAGACGCCGAAGCGGGAAGCTTTCTTT.

The chain carries TRBV7-8 and TRBJ1-4; D is perhaps TRBD1 (5 bases). Trimming stripped 5 bases from V and 0 bases from J, with 10 bases between. Germline V lookup: CDR1 SGHVS, CDR2 FQNEAQ. The CDR3 extends over 15 amino acids. The CDR3: CASSQWGATNEKLFF. The CDR3 DNA reads as TGTGCCAGCAGCCAGTGGGGGGCAACTAATGAAAAACTGTTTTTT.

In its sample, this clone was seen a few times. The V gene is TRBV28, the J gene TRBJ2-7; the match to TRBD2 covers 7 bases. The CDR3 is made up of 12 amino acids. V dropped 3 bases and J dropped 8; count of bases not matched to a gene: 4. Germline assignment: CDR1 MDHEN and CDR2 SYDVKM. The CDR3 protein is CASSFQGGKQYF. In DNA form, the CDR3 reads TGTGCCAGCAGTTTTCAGGGAGGGAAGCAGTACTTC.

The rearrangement links TRBV4-2 to TRBJ2-1; a possible D gene is TRBD2 (5 bases). The CDR3 sequence is 14 residues long. Trimming removed 0 bases from V and 4 bases from J, with 7 bases in between. Per the germline V gene, CDR1 is LGHNA and CDR2 is YNFKEQ. CDR3 protein: CASSQDRGYNEQFF. CDR3 nucleotides: TGTGCCAGCAGCCAAGATCGGGGTTACAATGAGCAGTTCTTC.

The chain recombines TRBV7-9 with TRBJ2-7; 8 bases map to TRBD1. Germline lookup yields CDR1 SEHNR and CDR2 FQNEAQ (reference sequence). This CDR3 has 18 residues. J gave up 0 bases and V 5 bases, and 15 bases lay outside the gene matches. DNA for the CDR3: TGTGCCAGCAGCGGGCGGACAGGGTACTCCGATACCTCCTACGAGCAGTACTTC. Translated: CASSGRTGYSDTSYEQYF.